The 4 T cell receptor beta chains given below trace back to one sample, sequenced in a study of T cells in Graves' hyperthyroidism and ophthalmopathy. Amplified TCR beta CDR3 regions derived from RNA transcripts. During a first-round RT-PCR of the TCR CDR3, the HTBI primer set was used. TCRdb ran MiXCR on the multiplex PCR reads and lists one entry per CDR3 protein. Of hundreds of thousands of distinct CDR3 sequences listed, around 17% are singletons. The specimen was blood. The receptors were gathered from a woman aged 18-35 years with Graves' hyperthyroidism.

This chain joins TRBV5-1 and TRBJ2-2; the D is unclear. Germline V lookup: CDR1 SGHRS, CDR2 YFSETQ. This CDR3 is built from 11 residues. CDR3 sequence reads: CANKLNVGLFF. The CDR3, as DNA: TGCGCAAATAAGTTGAACGTAGGGCTGTTTTTT. Full variable domain (remainder filled in from reference TRBV5-1 and TRBJ2-2): KAGVTQTPRYLIKTRGQQVTLSCSPISGHRSVSWYQQTPGQGLQFLFEYFSETQRNKGNFPGRFSGRQFSNSRSEMNVSTLELGDSALYLCANKLNVGLFFGEGSRLTVL.

In its sample, this clonotype was seen many times. The rearrangement links TRBV7-2 to TRBJ2-2; 9 bases are shared with TRBD1. CDR3 length equals 17 residues. J was trimmed by 0 bases and V by 5 bases; bases with no gene match: 7. Germline lookup yields CDR1 SGHTA and CDR2 FQGNSA. CDR3 DNA: TGTGCCAGCAGCCGAGCTACAGGGGGCGCGAACACCGGGGAGCTGTTTTTT. Amino acid sequence: CASSRATGGANTGELFF.

This clonotype was found a few times. The CDR3 region is CASSSRQRGSYEQYF. Here the CDR3 DNA reads TGTGCCAGCAGTTCCCGCCAGCGGGGGAGCTACGAGCAGTACTTC. The rearrangement uses TRBV6-1 and TRBJ2-7, with 8 positions matching TRBD2. The germline gives CDR1 MNHNS, CDR2 SASEGT. The CDR3 spans 15 residues. Trimming took 5 bases from V and 3 from J; bases not matched to a gene: 9.

This clonotype occurred many times. CDR3 DNA: TGTGCCAGCAGTTTCTTTTTGAACACTGAAGCTTTCTTT. Protein: CASSFFLNTEAFF. The V and J genes are TRBV12-3 or TRBV12-4 and TRBJ1-1; D uncertain. This CDR3 spans 13 amino acids. Trimming removed 3 bases at V and 0 bases at J, with 5 bases between.